This record looks at one T cell receptor (beta chain) sequence and its context. Its antigen is unidentified. Produced via immunoSEQ multiplex PCR; TCRdb's table is partial and in-frame only. The table shows about 26,000 clones, with 82% occurring only once. The data stem from a study of somatic mutations in cytotoxic T cells in rheumatoid arthritis. Looking at the study overall: Flow sorting of some V beta antibody-stained T cells reached nearly 100% purity, with V beta1+ cells also TCRB-sequenced. Notes on the study in general: Within 8 of 65 patients, the single biggest CD8+ clone made up more than 20% of CD8+ cells. Levels of CD8+ T-cell clonality in rheumatoid arthritis patients were statistically indistinguishable from those seen in age-matched healthy controls, with no significant difference.

The CDR3 covers 11 residues. Trimming pared 4 bases from V and 4 bases from J, leaving 5 bases between. Germline assignment: CDR1 SGDLS and CDR2 YYNGEE. Healthy control participants comprised blood donors of median age approximately 56 years (range about 20-70), of whom approximately 51% were female. The sequence was collected from a man in his forties or fifties in good health. V usage is TRBV9 and J usage is TRBJ1-2; no clear D. The source material was CD8+ T cells sorted from blood. The CDR3 sequence is CASSYGYGYTF. CDR3 coding DNA: TGTGCCAGCAGCTACGGCTATGGCTACACCTTC. The entire variable domain, with the rest obtained from reference TRBV9 and TRBJ1-2, is as follows: DSGVTQTPKHLITATGQRVTLRCSPRSGDLSVYWYQQSLDQGLQFLIQYYNGEERAKGNILERFSAQQFPDLHSELNLSSLELGDSALYFCASSYGYGYTFGSGTRLTVV.